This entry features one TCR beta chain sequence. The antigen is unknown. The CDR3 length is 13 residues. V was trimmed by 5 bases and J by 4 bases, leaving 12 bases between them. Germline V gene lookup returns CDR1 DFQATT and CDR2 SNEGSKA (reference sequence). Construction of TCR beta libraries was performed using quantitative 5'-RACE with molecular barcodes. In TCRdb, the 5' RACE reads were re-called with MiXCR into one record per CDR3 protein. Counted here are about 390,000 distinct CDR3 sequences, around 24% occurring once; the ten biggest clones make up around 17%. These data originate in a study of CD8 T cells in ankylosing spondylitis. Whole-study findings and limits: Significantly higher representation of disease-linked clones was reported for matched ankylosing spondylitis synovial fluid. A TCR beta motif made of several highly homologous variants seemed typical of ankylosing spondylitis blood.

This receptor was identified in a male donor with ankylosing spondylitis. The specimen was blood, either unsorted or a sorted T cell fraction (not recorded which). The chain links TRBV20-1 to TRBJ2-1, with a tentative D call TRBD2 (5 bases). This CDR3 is CSAERRIYNEQFF. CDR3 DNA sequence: TGCAGTGCTGAGAGGAGGATTTACAATGAGCAGTTCTTC.